The clone carrying this T cell receptor (beta chain) was picked up many times. These data are taken from a study of read filtering for tumor transcriptome and immune sequencing. Per the germline V gene, CDR1 is SGHTA and CDR2 is FQGNSA. The CDR3 contains 16 residues. Trimming cost V 4 bases and J 0 bases, with 16 bases left between them. Molecular barcoded adaptors covering alpha/delta and beta/gamma chains were used on around 400 ng RNA. TCRdb called the reads again in MiXCR, with one record for every CDR3 protein. The repertoire has 20,000 to 30,000 distinct CDR3 sequences, about 20% of them found once; the top ten carry around 49%.

The gene calls are TRBV7-2 and TRBJ2-7, with D tentatively TRBD1 (5 bases). This TCR was recovered from a donor at least 40 years old with multiple myeloma. Sequenced input: a population of CD138-negative cells sorted from bone marrow. The CDR3 loop is CASSSQGRLGSYEQYF. CDR3 in DNA: TGTGCCAGCAGCTCCCAGGGTCGGTTAGGCTCCTACGAGCAGTACTTC. Looking up the rest from reference TRBV7-2 and TRBJ2-7 gives the full variable domain: GAGVSQSPSNKVTEKGKDVELRCDPISGHTALYWYRQSLGQGLEFLIYFQGNSAPDKSGLPSDRFSAERTGGSVSTLTIQRTQQEDSAVYLCASSSQGRLGSYEQYFGPGTRLTVT.